These 24 T cell receptor beta chains were all obtained from the same sample, sequenced in a study of cytomegalovirus exposure and HLA in healthy donors. PCR primers comprised 60 Vbeta and 13 Jbeta primers. The repertoire was sequenced with immunoSEQ multiplex PCR; TCRdb's copy has only in-frame clones and lacks some. The table for this sample gives some 110,000 clones. The sample was PBMCs. The receptors were gathered from a middle-aged man in good health and CMV-seronegative.

The V call is TRBV30, the J call TRBJ2-7; 11 positions match TRBD1. The V gene end was trimmed by 1 base and the J gene end by 4 bases; junction bases not matched to a gene: 9. The length of the CDR3 is 16 residues. In germline, CDR1 is GTSNPN, CDR2 SVGIG (reference sequence). Written as DNA, the CDR3 is TGTGCCTGGAGTGGAGGGGGGACAGGGGGAAGGTACGAGCAGTACTTC. Translation: CAWSGGGTGGRYEQYF.

V is TRBV28 and J is TRBJ2-7, with D possibly matching TRBD2 (7 bases). Trimming shortened V by 6 bases and J by 8 bases, and 20 bases separated the two germline ends. Germline V gene sequence: CDR1 MDHEN, CDR2 SYDVKM. CDR3 length: 14 amino acids. The CDR3 DNA sequence: TGTGCCAGCAGCCCCCCAGGGAGGGGGGCCAAGCAGTACTTC. This sequence encodes CASSPPGRGAKQYF.

The chain carries TRBV11-2 and TRBJ1-3; D gene unclear. From germline, CDR1 is SGHAT and CDR2 FQNNGV. The CDR3 is 14 amino acids. With 4 bases removed from V and 1 base from J, the gap between germline ends came to 8 bases. CDR3: CASSSTRSGNTIYF. The CDR3 bases are TGTGCCAGCAGCTCCACAAGATCTGGAAACACCATATATTTT.

J is TRBJ2-1 and V is TRBV25-1, with 9 bases aligning to TRBD2. J gave up 7 bases and V 4 bases, and 5 bases lay outside the gene matches. From germline, CDR1 is MGHDK and CDR2 SYGVNS. The CDR3 is 14 amino acids. The CDR3 loop reads CASSVGSGSNEQFF. The CDR3 region has the DNA TGTGCCAGCAGTGTAGGTAGCGGGAGTAATGAGCAGTTCTTC.

This chain connects TRBV9 to TRBJ1-3, with D unclear. The CDR3 extends over 15 amino acids. V dropped 0 bases and J dropped 0 bases, with 7 bases sitting between them. The germline CDR1 and CDR2 sequences are SGDLS and YYNGEE. Here the CDR3 reads CASSVAGYSGNTIYF. The CDR3 nucleotides read TGTGCCAGCAGCGTAGCGGGATACTCTGGAAACACCATATATTTT.

The V and J genes are TRBV6-6 and TRBJ2-5, with 11 bases matching TRBD2. The CDR3 consists of 15 residues. CDR1 is MNHNY, CDR2 SVGAGI, per germline (reference sequence). The V gene end was trimmed by 4 bases and the J gene end by 7 bases; junction bases not matched to a gene: 8. CDR3: CASSSLAGASRTQYF. The CDR3 bases are TGTGCCAGCAGTTCACTAGCGGGGGCTTCACGGACCCAGTACTTC.

CDR3 in DNA: TGCGCCAGCAGCCAGGGGCCCGGGGGGGCGGAGGGCGGGGAGCAGTACTTC. The encoded protein is CASSQGPGGAEGGEQYF. The chain carries TRBV4-1 and TRBJ2-7; 8 bases map to TRBD2. Germline CDR1 is MGHRA and CDR2 is YSYEKL. V trimming: 3 bases; J trimming: 7 bases; junction bases outside the gene matches: 17. The CDR3 runs 17 residues.

The rearrangement joins TRBV7-9 to TRBJ1-2; 11 bases agree with TRBD1. The CDR3 length is 16 residues. With V trimmed by 2 bases and J by 6 bases, 8 bases remained unmatched. Germline lookup yields CDR1 SEHNR and CDR2 FQNEAQ (reference sequence). DNA of the CDR3: TGTGCCAGCAGCTTACTAAGGACAGGGGGCGTGAATGGCTACACCTTC. It encodes CASSLLRTGGVNGYTF.

The chain combines TRBV10-3 with TRBJ2-3; 10 bases agree with TRBD2. Unmatched junction bases numbered 17, after V lost 7 bases and J lost 1 base. Per germline, CDR1 ENHRY and CDR2 SYGVKD. The length of the CDR3 is 19 residues. The CDR3 region has the DNA TGTGCCATCACCCGAAACTTGGTGACCGGGACTAGCGGCACAGATACGCAGTATTTT. Its translation is CAITRNLVTGTSGTDTQYF.

The chain uses TRBV30 and TRBJ2-2; 12 nucleotides align to TRBD2. The CDR3 is 16 residues long. Trimming removed 1 base from V and 7 bases from J; junction bases left unmatched: 7. The germline CDR1 and CDR2 sequences are GTSNPN and SVGIG (reference sequence). As DNA, the CDR3 is TGTGCCTGGAGTGATCTAGCGGGAGGGCCGAACGGGGAGCTGTTTTTT. It is translated as CAWSDLAGGPNGELFF.

The rearrangement links TRBV5-5 to TRBJ1-1; 7 bases fit TRBD1. The CDR3 sequence is 15 residues long. After removal of 4 bases from V and 3 bases from J, the junction contained 9 bases not matched to a gene. Germline V gene data show CDR1 as SGHKS and CDR2 as YYEKEE (reference sequence). The DNA for the CDR3 is TGTGCCAGCAGCCTACAGGGGTTATGGGACACTGAAGCTTTCTTT. This gives the protein CASSLQGLWDTEAFF. The full variable domain, its missing parts supplied by reference TRBV5-5 and TRBJ1-1, is DAGVTQSPTHLIKTRGQQVTLRCSPISGHKSVSWYQQVLGQGPQFIFQYYEKEERGRGNFPDRFSARQFPNYSSELNVNALLLGDSALYLCASSLQGLWDTEAFFGQGTRLTVV.

The chain joins TRBV29-1 to TRBJ2-2; D is unresolved. The V and J ends lost 1 base and 5 bases respectively, with 14 bases between them. Looked up from germline, CDR1 is SQVTM and CDR2 is ANQGSEA. The CDR3 contains 15 residues. The CDR3 nucleotides read TGCAGCGTTGAAGCTTGGCCAGGTCAAACCGGGGAGCTGTTTTTT. Amino acid sequence: CSVEAWPGQTGELFF.

The rearrangement joins TRBV11-3 to TRBJ2-1; 7 bases agree with TRBD2. Germline CDR1 SGHNT, CDR2 YENEEA. This CDR3 contains 13 residues. The V segment lost 6 bases and the J segment 2 bases; nucleotides outside the gene matches: 1. The DNA for the CDR3 is TGTGCCAGCAGGAGCGGGGCCTACAATGAGCAGTTCTTC. Translation: CASRSGAYNEQFF.

As regards this clone: An end of the junction does not agree with germline; a read error may underlie this. The V call is TRBV29-1, the J call TRBJ2-5, with 7 bases matching TRBD2. CDR3 size: 12 residues. From germline, CDR1 is SQVTM and CDR2 ANQGSEA. DNA of the CDR3: TGCAGCGTCGGCAGGGCGGGGGAGACCCGGTACTTC. As protein: CSVGRAGETRYF.

The chain couples TRBV7-6 to TRBJ2-1; no definite D call. CDR3 size: 12 residues. Germline V CDR1 and CDR2: SGHVS, FNYEAQ. Trimming left V 1 base short and J 6 bases short, with 4 bases between. In DNA, the CDR3 is TGTGCCAGCAGCTTAGTAGTCAATGAGCAGTTCTTC. It codes for CASSLVVNEQFF.

The V and J genes are TRBV5-1 and TRBJ1-4, with 8 positions matching TRBD1. CDR1 and CDR2 (germline): SGHRS, YFSETQ. V shed 2 bases and J 5 bases; nucleotides not matched to a gene: 5. This CDR3 region has 15 residues. The CDR3 loop is CASSFEGQGNEKLFF. The CDR3 nucleotides read TGCGCCAGCAGCTTCGAAGGACAGGGAAATGAAAAACTGTTTTTT.

The chain employs TRBV5-6 and TRBJ1-6; no definite D call. This CDR3 has 14 amino acids. Germline CDR1 reads SGHDT; CDR2 reads YYEEEE. V shed 0 bases and J shed 6 bases, with 7 bases lying between them. In DNA form, the CDR3 reads TGTGCCAGCAGCTTGGGGGCGATTAATTCACCCCTCCACTTT. Protein sequence: CASSLGAINSPLHF.

V is TRBV30 and J is TRBJ1-2, with no clear D. CDR1 is GTSNPN and CDR2 is SVGIG in the germline V gene (reference sequence). The CDR3 has 15 amino acids. The V and J ends lost 2 bases and 0 bases respectively, with 13 bases between them. The CDR3 protein is CAWSFSSLANYGYTF. The DNA of the CDR3 is TGTGCCTGGAGTTTTAGTTCTCTTGCTAACTATGGCTACACCTTC. The full variable domain, completed using reference TRBV30 and TRBJ1-2, is SQTIHQWPATLVQPVGSPLSLECTVEGTSNPNLYWYRQAAGRGLQLLFYSVGIGQISSEVPQNLSASRPQDRQFILSSKKLLLSDSGFYLCAWSFSSLANYGYTFGSGTRLTVV.

The chain has TRBV7-9 and TRBJ1-4; 12 bases map to TRBD1. Trimming removed 5 bases from V and 7 bases from J; junction bases left unmatched: 5. CDR3 size: 15 residues. The germline gives CDR1 SEHNR, CDR2 FQNEAQ (reference sequence). The CDR3: CASSGGQGAGEKLFF. In DNA form, the CDR3 reads TGTGCCAGCAGCGGGGGACAGGGGGCTGGTGAAAAACTGTTTTTT.

The rearrangement links TRBV29-1 to TRBJ2-2, with a tentative D call TRBD2 (5 bases). Germline loops: CDR1 SQVTM, CDR2 ANQGSEA. This CDR3 region has 13 residues. V was trimmed by 0 bases and J by 6 bases, leaving 8 bases between them. Here the CDR3 reads CSVEDSGAGELFF. CDR3 DNA sequence: TGCAGCGTTGAAGATTCCGGGGCCGGGGAGCTGTTTTTT.

The chain combines TRBV19 with TRBJ2-2; 11 bases fit TRBD1. Germline V gives CDR1 LNHDA, CDR2 SQIVND (reference sequence). Trimming removed 10 bases from V and 5 bases from J; junction bases left unmatched: 9. The CDR3 runs to 15 residues. The DNA for the CDR3 is TGTGCCACCCTAAGGACAGGGGGCGGGACCGGGGAGCTGTTTTTT. Its translation: CATLRTGGGTGELFF.

This chain uses TRBV2 with TRBJ2-1; TRBD2 matches at 12 bases. Germline trimming cut 5 bases from V and 3 bases from J; bases unmatched to any gene: 5. The length of the CDR3 is 16 residues. Per germline, CDR1 SNHLY and CDR2 FYNNEI. CDR3 coding DNA: TGTGCCAGCAGTAGGACTAGCGGGATAAGCTACAATGAGCAGTTCTTC. It specifies CASSRTSGISYNEQFF.

The chain uses TRBV19 and TRBJ1-5; 11 bases match TRBD1. The V gene end was trimmed by 5 bases and the J gene end by 6 bases; junction bases not matched to a gene: 15. CDR3 length: 18 amino acids. CDR1 is LNHDA and CDR2 is SQIVND in the germline V gene (reference sequence). The CDR3, as DNA: TGTGCCAGTAGTTCCTACCCCCGGACAGGGGGCGCGGGTCAGCCCCAGCATTTT. Translating it yields CASSSYPRTGGAGQPQHF.

The genes are TRBV9 and TRBJ2-3; 9 nucleotides agree with TRBD2. V lost 0 bases to trimming and J lost 2 bases; unmatched junction nucleotides: 1. The germline gives CDR1 SGDLS, CDR2 YYNGEE. The CDR3 runs to 15 residues. CDR3 residues: CASSVGGRVTDTQYF. In DNA, the CDR3 is TGTGCCAGCAGCGTAGGCGGGAGGGTCACAGATACGCAGTATTTT.